This entry describes one T cell receptor (beta chain). These data come from a study of T cell changes during pregnancy in multiple sclerosis. This CDR3 is built from 15 residues. After removal of 7 bases from V and 5 bases from J, the junction contained 12 bases not matched to a gene. CDR1 LNHDA and CDR2 SQIVND come from the germline V gene (reference sequence). Generated by immunoSEQ multiplex PCR, the TCRdb table keeps only in-frame clones and is missing some. The table lists some 60,000 clones, roughly 87% of them singletons. The material was peripheral blood, obtained in the third trimester of pregnancy. The rearrangement joins TRBV19 to TRBJ2-7, with 9 bases fitting TRBD2. The source is a female donor in good health, enrolled as a control in a pregnancy study. CDR3 bases: TGTGCCAGTACCTCGAGGGCTAGCGGGAAGGACGAGCAGTACTTC. Translated, it gives CASTSRASGKDEQYF.